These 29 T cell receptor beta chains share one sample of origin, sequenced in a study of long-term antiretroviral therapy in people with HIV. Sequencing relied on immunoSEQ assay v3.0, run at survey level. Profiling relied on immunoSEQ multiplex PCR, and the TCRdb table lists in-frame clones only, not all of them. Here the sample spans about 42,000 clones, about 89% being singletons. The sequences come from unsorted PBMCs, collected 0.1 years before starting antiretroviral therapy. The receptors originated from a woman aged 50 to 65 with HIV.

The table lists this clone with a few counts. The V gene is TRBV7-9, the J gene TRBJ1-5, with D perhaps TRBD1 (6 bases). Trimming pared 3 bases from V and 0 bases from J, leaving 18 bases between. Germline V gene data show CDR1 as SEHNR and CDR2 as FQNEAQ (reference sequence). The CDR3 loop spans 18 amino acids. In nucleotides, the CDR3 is TGTGCCAGCAGCTTGGTCTCGGACAGCCAGCATAGCAATCAGCCCCAGCATTTT. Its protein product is CASSLVSDSQHSNQPQHF.

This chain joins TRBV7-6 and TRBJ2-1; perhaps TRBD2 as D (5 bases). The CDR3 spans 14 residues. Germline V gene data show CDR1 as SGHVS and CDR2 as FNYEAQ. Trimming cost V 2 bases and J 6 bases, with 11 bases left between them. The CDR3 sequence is CASSLSPRGNEQFF. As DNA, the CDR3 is TGTGCCAGCAGCTTATCGCCTCGGGGCAATGAGCAGTTCTTC.

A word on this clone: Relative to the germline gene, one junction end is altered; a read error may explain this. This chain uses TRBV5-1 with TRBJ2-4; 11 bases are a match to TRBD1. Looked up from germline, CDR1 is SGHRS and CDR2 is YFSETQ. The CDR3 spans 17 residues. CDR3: CASSPRDRGAARNIQYF. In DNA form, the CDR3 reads TGCGCCAGCAGCCCGAGGGACAGGGGGGCGGCCAGAAACATTCAGTACTTC.

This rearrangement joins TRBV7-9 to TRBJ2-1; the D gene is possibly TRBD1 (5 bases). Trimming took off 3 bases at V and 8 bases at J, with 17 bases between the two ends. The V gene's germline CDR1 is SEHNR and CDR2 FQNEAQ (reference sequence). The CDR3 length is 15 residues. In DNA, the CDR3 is TGTGCCAGCAGCTTTTGGGGCAGGTCCACCGATGAGCAGTTCTTC. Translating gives CASSFWGRSTDEQFF. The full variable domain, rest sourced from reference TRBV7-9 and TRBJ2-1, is DTGVSQNPRHKITKRGQNVTFRCDPISEHNRLYWYRQTLGQGPEFLTYFQNEAQLEKSRLLSDRFSAERPKGSFSTLEIQRTEQGDSAMYLCASSFWGRSTDEQFFGPGTRLTVL.

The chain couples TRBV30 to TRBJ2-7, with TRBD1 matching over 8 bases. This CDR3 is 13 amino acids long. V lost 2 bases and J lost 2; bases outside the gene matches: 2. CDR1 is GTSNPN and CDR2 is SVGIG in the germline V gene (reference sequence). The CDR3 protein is CAWSWGQAYEQYF. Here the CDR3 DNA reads TGTGCCTGGAGTTGGGGACAGGCCTACGAGCAGTACTTC.

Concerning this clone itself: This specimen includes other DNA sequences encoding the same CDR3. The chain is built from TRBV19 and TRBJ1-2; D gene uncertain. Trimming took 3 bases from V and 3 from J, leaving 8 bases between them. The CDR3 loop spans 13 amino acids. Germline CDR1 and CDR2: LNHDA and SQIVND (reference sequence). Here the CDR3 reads CASSIRGDYGYTF. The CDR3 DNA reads TGTGCCAGTAGTATCCGCGGGGACTATGGCTACACCTTC.

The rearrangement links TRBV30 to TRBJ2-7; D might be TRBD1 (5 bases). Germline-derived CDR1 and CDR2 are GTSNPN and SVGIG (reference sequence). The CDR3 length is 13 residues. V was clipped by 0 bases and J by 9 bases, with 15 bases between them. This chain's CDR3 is CAWSVLQATGQYF. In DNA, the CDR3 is TGTGCCTGGAGTGTACTACAGGCTACGGGGCAGTACTTC.

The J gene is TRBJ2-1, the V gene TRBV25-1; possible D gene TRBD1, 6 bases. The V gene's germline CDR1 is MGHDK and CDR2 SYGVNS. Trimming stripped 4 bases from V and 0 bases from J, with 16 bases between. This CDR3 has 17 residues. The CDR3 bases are TGTGCCAGCAGTGGCCTCGCACAGGGCAGCTCCTACAATGAGCAGTTCTTC. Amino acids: CASSGLAQGSSYNEQFF. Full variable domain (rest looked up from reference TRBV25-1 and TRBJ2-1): EADIYQTPRYLVIGTGKKITLECSQTMGHDKMYWYQQDPGMELHLIHYSYGVNSTEKGDLSSESTVSRIRTEHFPLTLESARPSHTSQYLCASSGLAQGSSYNEQFFGPGTRLTVL.

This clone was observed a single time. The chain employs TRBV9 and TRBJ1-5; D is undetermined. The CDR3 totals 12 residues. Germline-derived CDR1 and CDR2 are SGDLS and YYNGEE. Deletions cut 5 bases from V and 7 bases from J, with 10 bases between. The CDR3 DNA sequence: TGTGCCAGCAGGGCAGGTAGGCAGCCCCAGCATTTT. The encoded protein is CASRAGRQPQHF.

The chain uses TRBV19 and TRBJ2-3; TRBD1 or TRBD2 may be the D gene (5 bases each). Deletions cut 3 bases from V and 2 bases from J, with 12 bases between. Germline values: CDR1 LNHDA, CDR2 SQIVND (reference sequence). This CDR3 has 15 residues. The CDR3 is CASSMWDRDTDTQYF. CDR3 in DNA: TGTGCCAGTAGTATGTGGGACCGGGACACAGATACGCAGTATTTT.

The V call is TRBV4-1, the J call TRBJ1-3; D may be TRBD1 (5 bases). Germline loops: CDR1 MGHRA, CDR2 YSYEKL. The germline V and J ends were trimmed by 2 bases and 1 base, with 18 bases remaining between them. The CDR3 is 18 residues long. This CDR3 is CASSQPLMRGPSGNTIYF. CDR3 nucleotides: TGCGCCAGCAGCCAACCCTTAATGAGGGGTCCGTCTGGAAACACCATATATTTT.

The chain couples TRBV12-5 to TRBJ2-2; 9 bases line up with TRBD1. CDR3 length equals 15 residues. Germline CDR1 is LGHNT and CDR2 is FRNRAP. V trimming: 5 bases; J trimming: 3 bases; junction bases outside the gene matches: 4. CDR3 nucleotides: TGTGCTAGTGGTCCGGGACAGGGATACACCGGGGAGCTGTTTTTT. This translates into CASGPGQGYTGELFF.

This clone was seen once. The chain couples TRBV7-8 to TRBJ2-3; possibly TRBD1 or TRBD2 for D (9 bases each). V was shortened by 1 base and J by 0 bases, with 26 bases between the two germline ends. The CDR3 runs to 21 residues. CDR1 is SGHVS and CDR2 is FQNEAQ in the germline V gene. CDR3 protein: CASSLDRDRVQRGASTDTQYF. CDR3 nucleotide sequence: TGTGCCAGCAGCTTAGACCGGGACAGGGTCCAGCGGGGGGCTAGCACAGATACGCAGTATTTT. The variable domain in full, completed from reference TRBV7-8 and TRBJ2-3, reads GAGVSQSPRYKVAKRGQDVALRCDPISGHVSLFWYQQALGQGPEFLTYFQNEAQLDKSGLPSDRFFAERPEGSVSTLKIQRTQQEDSAVYLCASSLDRDRVQRGASTDTQYFGPGTRLTVL.

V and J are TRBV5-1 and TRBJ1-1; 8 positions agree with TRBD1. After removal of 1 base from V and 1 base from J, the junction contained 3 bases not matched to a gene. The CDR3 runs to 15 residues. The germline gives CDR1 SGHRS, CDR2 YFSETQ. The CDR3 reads CASSLTGGKNTEAFF. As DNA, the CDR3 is TGCGCCAGCAGCTTGACAGGGGGTAAGAACACTGAAGCTTTCTTT.

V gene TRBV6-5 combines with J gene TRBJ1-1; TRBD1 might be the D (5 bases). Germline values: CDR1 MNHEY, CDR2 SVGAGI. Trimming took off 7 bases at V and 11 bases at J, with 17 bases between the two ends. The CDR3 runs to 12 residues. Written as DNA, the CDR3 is TGTGCCAGCACCGACCCCGGGGGGGTGGCTTTCTTT. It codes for CASTDPGGVAFF.

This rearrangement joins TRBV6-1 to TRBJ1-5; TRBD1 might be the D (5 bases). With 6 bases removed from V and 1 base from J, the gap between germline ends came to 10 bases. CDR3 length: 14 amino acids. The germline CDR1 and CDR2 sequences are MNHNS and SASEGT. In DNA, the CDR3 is TGTGCCAGCAGGATCCGGGACAGCAATCAGCCCCAGCATTTT. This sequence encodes CASRIRDSNQPQHF.

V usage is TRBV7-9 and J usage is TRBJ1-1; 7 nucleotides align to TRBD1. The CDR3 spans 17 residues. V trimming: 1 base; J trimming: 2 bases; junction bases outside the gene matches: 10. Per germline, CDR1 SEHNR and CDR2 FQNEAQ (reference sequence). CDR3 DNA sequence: TGTGCCAGCAGCTTAGGGCGAAGACAGGGAACTAACACTGAAGCTTTCTTT. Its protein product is CASSLGRRQGTNTEAFF.

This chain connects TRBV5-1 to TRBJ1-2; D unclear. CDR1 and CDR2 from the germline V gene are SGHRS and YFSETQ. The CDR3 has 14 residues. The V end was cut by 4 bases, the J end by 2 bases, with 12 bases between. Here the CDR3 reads CASSTEGPNYGYTF. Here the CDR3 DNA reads TGCGCCAGCAGCACGGAAGGACCGAACTATGGCTACACCTTC.

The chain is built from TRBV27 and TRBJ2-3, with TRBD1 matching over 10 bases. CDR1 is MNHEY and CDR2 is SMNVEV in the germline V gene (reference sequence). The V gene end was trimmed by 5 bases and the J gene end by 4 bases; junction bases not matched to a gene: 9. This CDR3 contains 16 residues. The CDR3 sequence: CASSHRDRGPPDTQYF. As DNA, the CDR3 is TGTGCCAGCAGTCACCGGGACAGGGGCCCACCAGATACGCAGTATTTT.

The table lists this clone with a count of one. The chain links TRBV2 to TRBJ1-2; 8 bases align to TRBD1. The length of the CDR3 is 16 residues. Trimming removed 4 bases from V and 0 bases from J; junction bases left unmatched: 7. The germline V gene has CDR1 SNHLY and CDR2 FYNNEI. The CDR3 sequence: CASSGDRGFSNYGYTF. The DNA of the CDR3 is TGTGCCAGCAGTGGCGACAGGGGATTTTCTAACTATGGCTACACCTTC.

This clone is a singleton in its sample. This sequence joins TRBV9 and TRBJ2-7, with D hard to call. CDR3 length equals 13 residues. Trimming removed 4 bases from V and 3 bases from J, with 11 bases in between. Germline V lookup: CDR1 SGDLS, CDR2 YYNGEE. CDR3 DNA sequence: TGTGCCAGCAGCACAACCCACCACTACGAGCAGTACTTC. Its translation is CASSTTHHYEQYF. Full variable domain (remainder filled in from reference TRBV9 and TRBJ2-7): DSGVTQTPKHLITATGQRVTLRCSPRSGDLSVYWYQQSLDQGLQFLIQYYNGEERAKGNILERFSAQQFPDLHSELNLSSLELGDSALYFCASSTTHHYEQYFGPGTRLTVT.

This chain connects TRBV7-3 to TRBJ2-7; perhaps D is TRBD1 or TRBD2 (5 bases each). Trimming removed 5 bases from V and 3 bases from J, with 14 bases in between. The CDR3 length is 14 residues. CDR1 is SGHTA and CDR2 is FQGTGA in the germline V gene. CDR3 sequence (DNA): TGTGCCAGCAGCAGGAACCGGGACGGCTACGAGCAGTACTTC. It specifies CASSRNRDGYEQYF.

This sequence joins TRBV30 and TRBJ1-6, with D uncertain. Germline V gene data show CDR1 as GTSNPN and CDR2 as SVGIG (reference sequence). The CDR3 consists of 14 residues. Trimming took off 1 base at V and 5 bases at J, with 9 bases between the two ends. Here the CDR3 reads CAWSGFSNNSPLHF. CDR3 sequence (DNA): TGTGCCTGGAGTGGTTTCAGTAATAATTCACCCCTCCACTTT.

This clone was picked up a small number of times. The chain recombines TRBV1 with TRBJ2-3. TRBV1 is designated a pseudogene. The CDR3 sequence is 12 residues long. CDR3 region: CTSSQGGSVPNF. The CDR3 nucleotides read TGCACCAGCAGCCAAGGGGGGTCAGTACCAAATTTT.

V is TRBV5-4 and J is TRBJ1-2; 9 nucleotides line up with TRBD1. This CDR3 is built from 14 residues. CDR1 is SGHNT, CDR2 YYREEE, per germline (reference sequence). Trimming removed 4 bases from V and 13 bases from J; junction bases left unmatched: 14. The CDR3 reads CASSDPRDRVGLTF. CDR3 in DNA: TGTGCCAGCAGCGACCCGCGGGACAGGGTAGGACTCACCTTC. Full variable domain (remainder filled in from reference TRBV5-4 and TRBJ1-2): ETGVTQSPTHLIKTRGQQVTLRCSSQSGHNTVSWYQQALGQGPQFIFQYYREEENGRGNFPPRFSGLQFPNYSSELNVNALELDDSALYLCASSDPRDRVGLTFGSGTRLTVV.

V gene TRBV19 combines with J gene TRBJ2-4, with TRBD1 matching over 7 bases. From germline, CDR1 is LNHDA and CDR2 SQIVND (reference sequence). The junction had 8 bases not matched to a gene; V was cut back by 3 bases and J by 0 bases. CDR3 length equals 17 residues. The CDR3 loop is CASSINRGNLAKNIQYF. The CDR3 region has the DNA TGTGCCAGTAGTATCAACAGGGGCAATCTAGCCAAAAACATTCAGTACTTC.

The CDR3 protein is CATSRDKAQGQISQYF. For the CDR3, the DNA is TGTGCCACCAGCAGAGATAAGGCGCAGGGTCAGATAAGTCAGTACTTC. The genes are TRBV15 and TRBJ2-4; D is perhaps TRBD1 (5 bases). Trimming removed 0 bases at V and 12 bases at J, with 21 bases between. Germline V gives CDR1 LNHNV, CDR2 YYDKDF (reference sequence). This CDR3 has 16 amino acids.

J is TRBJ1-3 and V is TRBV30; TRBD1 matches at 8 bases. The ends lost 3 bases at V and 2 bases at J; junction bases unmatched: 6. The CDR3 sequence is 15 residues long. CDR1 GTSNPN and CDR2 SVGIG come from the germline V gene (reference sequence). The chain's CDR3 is CAWRVKTGAGNTIYF. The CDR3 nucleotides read TGTGCCTGGAGAGTTAAGACAGGGGCTGGAAACACCATATATTTT.

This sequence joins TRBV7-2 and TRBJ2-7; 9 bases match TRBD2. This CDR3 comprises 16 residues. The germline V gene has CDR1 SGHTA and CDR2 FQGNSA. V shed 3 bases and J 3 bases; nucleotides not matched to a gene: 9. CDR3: CASSFGTGTSLYEQYF. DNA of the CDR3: TGTGCCAGCAGCTTTGGGACCGGGACTAGCCTCTACGAGCAGTACTTC.